This passage covers 13 T cell receptor beta chains from one sample sequenced in a study of beta chain features in type 1 diabetes. Study-wide results and caveats: Shortening that was moderate but significant affected the TCRB CDR3s of Type 1 diabetes patients in all four CD4+ subsets.

Expressed TCRB transcripts got sequenced, as all isolated RNA was reverse transcribed. Using immunoSEQ multiplex PCR, the repertoire was profiled, and TCRdb retains in-frame clones only, with some absent. In the table there are about 180,000 clones, approximately 7.9% of which are singletons. These TCRs' antigens remain unknown. Sample: central memory CD4+ T cells from blood. Source of these receptors: a man aged 18 to 29 with type 1 diabetes.

The chain links TRBV19 to TRBJ2-1; weak D call: TRBD2 (6 bases). Deletions cut 1 base from V and 4 bases from J, with 14 bases between. Germline V CDR1 and CDR2: LNHDA, SQIVND (reference sequence). This CDR3 has 16 amino acids. CDR3 DNA: TGTGCCAGTAGTATAGTCTCGGGAGTTGGGTACAATGAGCAGTTCTTC. Translating it yields CASSIVSGVGYNEQFF.

The chain employs TRBV6-1 and TRBJ1-6, with D tentatively TRBD1 (5 bases). The CDR3 has 13 residues. The V gene's germline CDR1 is MNHNS and CDR2 SASEGT. V lost 6 bases and J 14 bases, leaving 17 bases between the germline ends. In nucleotides, the CDR3 is TGTGCCAGCAGCCCCACGTTGGGGCGCTCCCTCCACTTT. Its translation: CASSPTLGRSLHF.

This chain links TRBV18 with TRBJ1-3; the D gene is possibly TRBD1 (5 bases). This CDR3 contains 16 residues. Germline CDR1 KGHSH, CDR2 LQKENI. V dropped 2 bases and J dropped 0 bases, with 11 bases sitting between them. This chain's CDR3 is CASSPAPGHSGNTIYF. CDR3 in DNA: TGTGCCAGCTCACCAGCCCCAGGGCACTCTGGAAACACCATATATTTT.

A few counts support this clone. The CDR3 nucleotides are TGTGCCAGCAGTTTTGTTGGGACAGCCTACGAGCAGTACTTC. This sequence encodes CASSFVGTAYEQYF. The gene calls are TRBV28 and TRBJ2-7; 7 positions match TRBD1. Trimming removed 3 bases from V and 2 bases from J; junction bases left unmatched: 4. The germline gives CDR1 MDHEN, CDR2 SYDVKM. The CDR3 loop spans 14 amino acids.

This sequence joins TRBV29-1 and TRBJ2-5, with a tentative D call TRBD2 (6 bases). The V end lost 6 bases, the J end lost 9 bases, and 17 bases lay between the germline ends. Looked up from germline, CDR1 is SQVTM and CDR2 is ANQGSEA. The CDR3 extends over 12 amino acids. The CDR3 nucleotides are TGCAGCGTGGTCCCGGGACTTGGGGCCCAGTACTTC. Amino acid sequence: CSVVPGLGAQYF.

This sequence joins TRBV5-4 and TRBJ2-2; D gene uncertain. Germline CDR1 is SGHNT and CDR2 is YYREEE (reference sequence). This CDR3 spans 13 amino acids. Between the trimmed V and J ends, which lost 0 bases and 6 bases, there was a span of 6 bases. The CDR3 DNA is TGTGCCAGCAGCTTGGGACTTCCCGGGGAGCTGTTTTTT. Translation gives CASSLGLPGELFF. Supplemented by reference TRBV5-4 and TRBJ2-2, the full variable domain reads ETGVTQSPTHLIKTRGQQVTLRCSSQSGHNTVSWYQQALGQGPQFIFQYYREEENGRGNFPPRFSGLQFPNYSSELNVNALELDDSALYLCASSLGLPGELFFGEGSRLTVL.

At least ten counts were recorded for this clone. The chain employs TRBV11-2 and TRBJ2-1, with 8 bases lining up with TRBD1. Per germline, CDR1 SGHAT and CDR2 FQNNGV. This CDR3 spans 16 amino acids. V shed 4 bases and J 5 bases; nucleotides not matched to a gene: 10. CDR3 sequence: CASSSRNRGSNNEQFF. The CDR3 DNA reads TGTGCCAGCAGCTCACGAAACAGGGGGTCGAACAATGAGCAGTTCTTC.

The sample holds a few counts of this clone. V usage is TRBV6-5 and J usage is TRBJ2-3; tentatively, D is TRBD1 (5 bases). The CDR3 consists of 14 residues. V lost 4 bases to trimming and J lost 2 bases, with 10 bases between them. Germline V lookup: CDR1 MNHEY, CDR2 SVGAGI. The CDR3 here is CASSLRTFTDTQYF. The CDR3 nucleotides are TGTGCCAGCAGTTTGCGGACATTCACAGATACGCAGTATTTT.

V usage is TRBV5-1 and J usage is TRBJ2-4; 10 nucleotides agree with TRBD1. This CDR3 spans 19 amino acids. Trimming cost V 3 bases and J 7 bases; bases outside gene matches: 19. Per germline, CDR1 SGHRS and CDR2 YFSETQ. CDR3 DNA sequence: TGCGCCAGCAGCTACTCCGACTCTCGAGGGACAGGGGATGGGAACATTCAGTACTTC. Its translation is CASSYSDSRGTGDGNIQYF.

As for this clone: Other DNA sequences of this sample code for an identical CDR3. V gene TRBV18 combines with J gene TRBJ1-3; D call uncertain. The germline gives CDR1 KGHSH, CDR2 LQKENI. This CDR3 is built from 15 residues. V lost 4 bases and J 0 bases, leaving 10 bases between the germline ends. CDR3 region: CASSLAGRSGNTIYF. CDR3 in DNA: TGTGCCAGCTCACTAGCGGGTCGCTCTGGAAACACCATATATTTT.

The chain combines TRBV11-2 with TRBJ2-7; D is possibly TRBD2 (5 bases). The CDR3 covers 16 residues. V dropped 5 bases and J dropped 1 base, with 18 bases sitting between them. CDR1 is SGHAT and CDR2 is FQNNGV in the germline V gene. The chain's CDR3 is CASSIPRRTGSYEQYF. DNA of the CDR3: TGTGCCAGCAGCATTCCCCGTAGGACTGGATCCTACGAGCAGTACTTC. The variable domain in full, completed from reference TRBV11-2 and TRBJ2-7, reads EAGVAQSPRYKIIEKRQSVAFWCNPISGHATLYWYQQILGQGPKLLIQFQNNGVVDDSQLPKDRFSAERLKGVDSTLKIQPAKLEDSAVYLCASSIPRRTGSYEQYFGPGTRLTVT.

This clone has a handful of counts. The chain carries TRBV2 and TRBJ1-2, with 8 bases identical to TRBD1. Germline trimming cut 4 bases from V and 2 bases from J; bases unmatched to any gene: 3. The CDR3 extends over 14 amino acids. CDR1 is SNHLY and CDR2 is FYNNEI in the germline V gene. As DNA, the CDR3 is TGTGCCAGCAGTGTTGGACAGGGCAACTATGGCTACACCTTC. It is translated as CASSVGQGNYGYTF.

The sample holds a few counts of this clone. The rearrangement joins TRBV29-1 to TRBJ1-1; weak D call: TRBD1 (6 bases). CDR1 is SQVTM and CDR2 is ANQGSEA in the germline V gene. CDR3 size: 15 residues. V lost 8 bases and J lost 5, with 24 bases in between. The CDR3 bases are TGCAGCACGGGGGGGGCGAATACTGAACTGACTGAAGCTTTCTTT. Protein product: CSTGGANTELTEAFF.